Listed here is a single T cell receptor (beta chain). This specimen comes from a study of blood T cell repertoires in COVID-19. Looking at the study overall: COVID-19 samples from acute and convalescent phases originated in the United States, Italy and Spain. In each case, the material was cDNA or gDNA derived from T cells, B-cell-depleted T cells, or PBMCs.

Original methodology: By means of reference gene primer amplification, nucleated cell counts were estimated. Using immunoSEQ multiplex PCR, the repertoire was profiled, and TCRdb retains in-frame clones only, with some absent. That table gives V, J and clone size, and the DNA gave D and trimming. In the table there are some 140,000 clones, roughly 85% of which are singletons. This receptor was taken from a man aged 55 to 69 with acute or convalescent COVID-19. Sequenced input: peripheral blood.

Here the CDR3 DNA reads TGTGCCAGCCGTGGGACAGGGAGGAACACCGGGGAGCTGTTTTTT. Translated: CASRGTGRNTGELFF. This chain connects TRBV25-1 to TRBJ2-2, with 9 bases fitting TRBD1. This CDR3 region has 15 residues. CDR1 MGHDK and CDR2 SYGVNS come from the germline V gene. V was clipped by 8 bases and J by 1 base; unmatched bases: 5. Drawing the rest from reference TRBV25-1 and TRBJ2-2, the complete variable domain is EADIYQTPRYLVIGTGKKITLECSQTMGHDKMYWYQQDPGMELHLIHYSYGVNSTEKGDLSSESTVSRIRTEHFPLTLESARPSHTSQYLCASRGTGRNTGELFFGEGSRLTVL.